These 8 T cell receptor beta chains share one sample of origin, sequenced in a study of post-analysis software for immune sequencing data. Libraries were made from TCR beta cDNA, and they carried unique molecular identifiers. TCRdb called the PCR reads again in MiXCR, with one record for every CDR3 protein. The sample has 250,000 to 300,000 distinct CDR3 sequences, around 34% seen once. These receptors are not linked to any known antigen. Regarding the study as a whole: Patients had higher frequencies than controls of about five TRBV segments, including TRBV5-6, TRBV5-1 and TRBV20-1.

Sequencing was done on a sample of blood. These receptor sequences come from a girl aged 5 to 17 with multiple sclerosis.

This clonotype is a singleton in its sample. The J gene is TRBJ2-3, the V gene TRBV20-1; TRBD1 might be the D (6 bases). The CDR3 sequence is 14 residues long. Germline V lookup: CDR1 DFQATT, CDR2 SNEGSKA (reference sequence). V lost 6 bases and J lost 2, with 15 bases in between. The CDR3 sequence: CSAAGQGNTDTQYF. Here the CDR3 DNA reads TGCAGTGCCGCTGGGCAGGGGAACACAGATACGCAGTATTTT.

The chain joins TRBV29-1 to TRBJ2-1, with D possibly matching TRBD2 (5 bases). Judging by the DNA end, TRBJ2-7 fits better; the J call may be wrong. CDR1 and CDR2 from the germline V gene are SQVTM and ANQGSEA. The CDR3 runs to 12 residues. The CDR3 bases are TGCAGCGTTGACGGGATCTACAATGAGCAGTACTTC. This gives the protein CSVDGIYNEQYF.

This clonotype has a count of ten or more. The chain links TRBV7-9 to TRBJ2-1; D is uncertain. This CDR3 has 17 residues. Germline CDR1 SEHNR, CDR2 FQNEAQ (reference sequence). Between the trimmed V and J ends, which lost 5 bases and 4 bases, there was a span of 21 bases. The chain's CDR3 is CASSPARHKRKYNEQFF. The CDR3 nucleotides are TGTGCCAGCAGCCCCGCTCGACATAAAAGAAAATACAATGAGCAGTTCTTC.

Worth noting for this clonotype: The junction differs from germline at one of its ends, possibly a read error. The rearrangement joins TRBV29-1 to TRBJ1-5; tentatively, D is TRBD1 (5 bases). CDR1 is SQVTM and CDR2 is ANQGSEA in the germline V gene. The CDR3 loop spans 13 amino acids. CDR3 in amino acids: CSVDGGMNRPQHF. The CDR3 DNA reads as TGCAGCGTTGACGGGGGGATGAATCGGCCCCAGCATTTT.

This clonotype was recorded many times. The J gene is TRBJ1-2, the V gene TRBV18; 9 positions match TRBD1. The germline V gene has CDR1 KGHSH and CDR2 LQKENI. V shed 2 bases and J 0 bases; nucleotides not matched to a gene: 13. This CDR3 spans 19 amino acids. CDR3 sequence: CASSPSRDRADLTNYGYTF. CDR3 in DNA: TGTGCCAGCTCACCATCCCGGGACAGGGCCGACCTCACTAACTATGGCTACACCTTC.

Concerning this clonotype: This may be a read error: a much more frequent sequence differs by one nucleotide. This chain uses TRBV7-9 with TRBJ2-1, with a weak D call TRBD2 (5 bases). Germline V gene lookup returns CDR1 SEHNR and CDR2 FQNEAQ (reference sequence). The CDR3 totals 15 residues. Trimming took 5 bases from V and 7 from J, leaving 18 bases between them. CDR3 in DNA: TGTGCCAGCAGCCCTCCACGGGAAGGTTGGAATGAGCAGTTCTTC. Translating gives CASSPPREGWNEQFF.

This clonotype showed up many times. The genes are TRBV10-3 and TRBJ2-1, with D possibly being TRBD2 (5 bases). V was cut by 11 bases and J by 2 bases, with 10 bases left in between. The germline V gene has CDR1 ENHRY and CDR2 SYGVKD. This CDR3 has 12 residues. For the CDR3, the DNA is TGTGCCGTAACTAGAGCCTACAATGAGCAGTTCTTC. Translated: CAVTRAYNEQFF.

This clonotype has a single count. V usage is TRBV5-1 and J usage is TRBJ2-5; 9 positions match TRBD2. J lost 0 bases, V lost 4 bases, and 10 bases had no gene match. The germline CDR1 and CDR2 sequences are SGHRS and YFSETQ. The CDR3 runs to 17 residues. CDR3: CASSPGVSSGDQETQYF. CDR3 bases: TGCGCCAGCAGCCCCGGGGTGTCTAGCGGGGACCAAGAGACCCAGTACTTC. Supplemented by reference TRBV5-1 and TRBJ2-5, the full variable domain reads KAGVTQTPRYLIKTRGQQVTLSCSPISGHRSVSWYQQTPGQGLQFLFEYFSETQRNKGNFPGRFSGRQFSNSRSEMNVSTLELGDSALYLCASSPGVSSGDQETQYFGPGTRLLVL.